The sequence of this TCR beta chain was determined in a study of blood T cell repertoires in COVID-19. Study background: From T cells, B-cell-depleted T cells, or PBMCs came the material, which was cDNA or gDNA.

The table came from immunoSEQ multiplex PCR; TCRdb's copy has only in-frame clones and leaves some out. The sample gives about 300,000 clones, approximately 84% of which show up once; roughly 1.5% is in the top ten. From germline, CDR1 is SGHNT and CDR2 YYREEE (reference sequence). The CDR3 length is 15 residues. V was shortened by 1 base and J by 0 bases, with 8 bases between the two germline ends. Seattle patients were enrolled while actively infected and followed longitudinally. The sample was peripheral blood. This receptor was taken from a human donor with COVID-19, enrolled during active disease. The donor label of this sample is uncertain. The chain joins TRBV5-4 to TRBJ2-1, with a possible D match to TRBD2 (5 bases). The CDR3 is CASSLSAGSYNEQFF. CDR3 DNA sequence: TGTGCCAGCAGCTTGTCGGCGGGCTCCTACAATGAGCAGTTCTTC.